One and the same sample provided the 23 T cell receptor beta chains below, sequenced in a study of T cell responses to AZD1222 COVID-19 vaccine. Generated by immunoSEQ multiplex PCR, the TCRdb table keeps only in-frame clones and is missing some. The data show 150,000 or so clones, with around 94% seen just once and over 0.8% held by the top ten. The sequences come from peripheral blood, collected on day 0 of AZD1222 vaccination. The source of these receptors is an adult in good health.

The DNA of the CDR3 is TGCGCCAGCAGCTTGGACACCGACTCCTACAATGAGCAGTTCTTC. Its translation: CASSLDTDSYNEQFF. The J gene is TRBJ2-1, the V gene TRBV5-1; D remains unclear. This CDR3 has 15 residues. V dropped 0 bases and J dropped 0 bases, with 7 bases sitting between them. Germline V gene sequence: CDR1 SGHRS, CDR2 YFSETQ.

The chain joins TRBV2 to TRBJ2-2; the D gene could be TRBD1 or TRBD2 (5 bases each). Germline V gene lookup returns CDR1 SNHLY and CDR2 FYNNEI. CDR3 length: 12 residues. V lost 4 bases, J lost 9 bases, and 9 bases lay in between. CDR3 loop: CASSGDGRELFF. Written as DNA, the CDR3 is TGTGCCAGCAGTGGGGACGGACGGGAGCTGTTTTTT.

The V and J genes are TRBV12-3 or TRBV12-4 and TRBJ1-2; D perhaps matches TRBD1 (6 bases). V lost 6 bases and J lost 4, with 12 bases in between. The CDR3 is made up of 13 amino acids. CDR3 residues: CASSGQHLYGYTF. DNA for the CDR3: TGTGCCAGCAGCGGACAGCACCTCTATGGCTACACCTTC.

V usage is TRBV15 and J usage is TRBJ1-3; unclear D gene. With 1 base removed from V and 0 bases from J, the gap between germline ends came to 16 bases. This CDR3 has 18 amino acids. Germline CDR1 LNHNV, CDR2 YYDKDF (reference sequence). The CDR3 here is CATSRGGSHGNSGNTIYF. CDR3 coding DNA: TGTGCCACCAGCAGAGGTGGGTCCCACGGTAACTCTGGAAACACCATATATTTT.

The chain uses TRBV2 and TRBJ1-5; D unclear. Per germline, CDR1 SNHLY and CDR2 FYNNEI. This CDR3 has 13 amino acids. With 1 base removed from V and 6 bases from J, the gap between germline ends came to 7 bases. CDR3 coding DNA: TGTGCCAGCAGTGAAGGAGCAGGTCAGCCCCAGCATTTT. Its translation: CASSEGAGQPQHF.

The chain joins TRBV9 to TRBJ2-7; 8 bases map to TRBD1. Germline CDR1 SGDLS, CDR2 YYNGEE. This CDR3 has 12 amino acids. With 10 bases clipped from V and 2 bases from J, the junction kept 5 bases outside the gene matches. DNA of the CDR3: TGTGCCGAGCGGACAGGGCCCTACGAGCAGTACTTC. As protein: CAERTGPYEQYF.

This chain joins TRBV27 and TRBJ2-7; 9 positions match TRBD1. J was trimmed by 1 base and V by 6 bases; bases with no gene match: 7. Germline CDR1 MNHEY, CDR2 SMNVEV (reference sequence). There are 15 residues in the CDR3. The CDR3 reads CASRKTGGLSYEQYF. The CDR3 DNA reads TGTGCCAGCAGGAAAACAGGGGGCTTGTCCTACGAGCAGTACTTC.

The V gene is TRBV5-5, the J gene TRBJ2-5; 7 positions agree with TRBD2. The CDR3 runs 13 residues. The ends lost 2 bases at V and 3 bases at J; junction bases unmatched: 1. The V gene's germline CDR1 is SGHKS and CDR2 YYEKEE (reference sequence). The DNA of the CDR3 is TGTGCCAGCAGCTTTGGGGGGGAAGAGACCCAGTACTTC. Protein product: CASSFGGEETQYF. The entire variable domain, with the rest obtained from reference TRBV5-5 and TRBJ2-5, is as follows: DAGVTQSPTHLIKTRGQQVTLRCSPISGHKSVSWYQQVLGQGPQFIFQYYEKEERGRGNFPDRFSARQFPNYSSELNVNALLLGDSALYLCASSFGGEETQYFGPGTRLLVL.

The chain combines TRBV2 with TRBJ2-7; possibly TRBD1 for D (6 bases). Trimming took off 2 bases at V and 1 base at J, with 15 bases between the two ends. CDR3 size: 16 residues. Looked up from germline, CDR1 is SNHLY and CDR2 is FYNNEI. DNA for the CDR3: TGTGCCAGCAGTGAACAGGGCCAGGGGAATTCCTACGAGCAGTACTTC. Translated, it gives CASSEQGQGNSYEQYF.

The chain has TRBV28 and TRBJ2-7; 7 nucleotides agree with TRBD1. Trimming cost V 2 bases and J 0 bases; bases outside gene matches: 4. The CDR3 has 15 residues. Germline CDR1 MDHEN, CDR2 SYDVKM. CDR3 nucleotides: TGTGCCAGCAGTTTAGGGACAGTGAGCTCCTACGAGCAGTACTTC. Translating it yields CASSLGTVSSYEQYF.

The V call is TRBV6-4, the J call TRBJ1-1; 10 positions agree with TRBD1. With V trimmed by 6 bases and J by 0 bases, 7 bases remained unmatched. The CDR3 extends over 16 amino acids. Germline V gene data show CDR1 as MRHNA and CDR2 as SNTAGT. The CDR3 sequence is CASRTGQGMMNTEAFF. The CDR3 nucleotides are TGTGCCAGCAGGACGGGACAGGGGATGATGAACACTGAAGCTTTCTTT.

V gene TRBV10-3 combines with J gene TRBJ2-7; a possible D gene is TRBD1 (6 bases). Germline CDR1 is ENHRY and CDR2 is SYGVKD. V shed 4 bases and J shed 4 bases, with 20 bases lying between them. The CDR3 is 16 residues long. The DNA for the CDR3 is TGTGCCATCAGTGGGGGAAACACCGGGACATTGTACGAGCAGTACTTC. Protein: CAISGGNTGTLYEQYF.

The chain is built from TRBV6-2 or TRBV6-3 and TRBJ2-7; D is possibly TRBD1 (6 bases). The ends were cut back, 0 bases at V and 4 bases at J, with 19 bases in the middle. The CDR3 covers 17 residues. The germline V gene has CDR1 MNHEY and CDR2 SVGEGT. The CDR3 DNA follows: TGTGCCAGCAGTTACTCCTTACAGGGTTCCATTCTGTACGAGCAGTACTTC. As protein: CASSYSLQGSILYEQYF.

This clone has a handful of counts. The CDR3 reads CSVADRYEAFF. CDR3 sequence (DNA): TGCAGCGTTGCCGACAGGTATGAAGCTTTCTTT. This chain joins TRBV29-1 and TRBJ1-1, with D perhaps matching TRBD1 (6 bases). V was cut by 4 bases and J by 7 bases, with 10 bases left in between. This CDR3 spans 11 amino acids. Germline CDR1 and CDR2: SQVTM and ANQGSEA.

The gene calls are TRBV6-5 and TRBJ1-2; no firm D call. In germline, CDR1 is MNHEY, CDR2 SVGAGI. The CDR3 sequence is 14 residues long. Deletions cut 6 bases from V and 8 bases from J, with 19 bases between. DNA for the CDR3: TGTGCCAGCAGCCACGGGAATATGAAGAGCGGCTACACCTTC. Translation gives CASSHGNMKSGYTF.

The V gene is TRBV12-3 or TRBV12-4, the J gene TRBJ1-2; no firm D call. V was shortened by 7 bases and J by 5 bases, with 11 bases between the two germline ends. CDR3 length: 12 residues. The CDR3 sequence: CASTFLGYGYTF. In DNA form, the CDR3 reads TGTGCCAGCACCTTCCTGGGGTATGGCTACACCTTC.

The chain employs TRBV5-1 and TRBJ1-5; D remains unclear. Deletions cut 0 bases from V and 3 bases from J, with 7 bases between. From germline, CDR1 is SGHRS and CDR2 YFSETQ. This CDR3 has 14 amino acids. The CDR3 reads CASSLAGVNQPQHF. DNA of the CDR3: TGCGCCAGCAGCTTGGCGGGAGTCAATCAGCCCCAGCATTTT.

This clone was detected only once. The rearrangement uses TRBV4-1 and TRBJ2-7; TRBD2 might be the D (6 bases). In germline, CDR1 is MGHRA, CDR2 YSYEKL. Trimming left V 0 bases short and J 3 bases short, with 12 bases between. This CDR3 has 15 amino acids. The CDR3 nucleotides are TGCGCCAGCAGCCAAGATCCCGGGAGAATCTACGAGCAGTACTTC. Translating it yields CASSQDPGRIYEQYF.

This chain connects TRBV14 to TRBJ1-2, with D unclear. The CDR3 runs 12 residues. CDR1 SGHDN and CDR2 FVKESK come from the germline V gene. The V end was cut by 2 bases, the J end by 6 bases, with 7 bases between. CDR3 coding DNA: TGTGCCAGCAGCCAAAGCAGCCATGGCTACACCTTC. Its translation is CASSQSSHGYTF.

The V and J genes are TRBV18 and TRBJ1-4; D gene unclear. The CDR3 runs 15 residues. Germline loops: CDR1 KGHSH, CDR2 LQKENI. Trimming pared 3 bases from V and 8 bases from J, leaving 16 bases between. The CDR3 loop is CASSPGWGSGEKLFF. DNA for the CDR3: TGTGCCAGCTCACCTGGTTGGGGATCTGGAGAAAAACTGTTTTTT.

This clone appeared once. This sequence joins TRBV7-2 and TRBJ2-5, with TRBD1 as a possible D gene (5 bases). The CDR3 totals 14 residues. Trimming left V 3 bases short and J 1 base short, with 9 bases between. Looked up from germline, CDR1 is SGHTA and CDR2 is FQGNSA. CDR3 DNA sequence: TGTGCCAGCAGCTTGCAGGGCATCCAAGAGACCCAGTACTTC. Protein product: CASSLQGIQETQYF.

The V gene is TRBV12-3 or TRBV12-4, the J gene TRBJ1-2; weak D call: TRBD1 (5 bases). The CDR3 runs to 12 residues. Between the trimmed V and J ends, which lost 5 bases and 8 bases, there was a span of 12 bases. The CDR3 sequence is CASSAPGRGYTF. The DNA for the CDR3 is TGTGCCAGCAGTGCCCCAGGGAGGGGCTACACCTTC.

This clone was picked up one time. CDR3 coding DNA: TGTGCCAGCAGTTATGAGCGGCGCACAGATACGCAGTATTTT. As protein: CASSYERRTDTQYF. The chain joins TRBV6-5 to TRBJ2-3; perhaps TRBD2 as D (5 bases). Germline assignment: CDR1 MNHEY and CDR2 SVGAGI. The V end was cut by 3 bases, the J end by 1 base, with 8 bases between. The CDR3 extends over 14 amino acids.